The next 2 T cell receptor beta chains were all read from a single sample in a study of T cell responses to AZD1222 COVID-19 vaccine. Sequenced by immunoSEQ multiplex PCR; TCRdb stores in-frame clones only, minus some. The data contain fewer than 70,000 clones, roughly 80% of them singletons. Sequences were derived from peripheral blood, sampled 28 days after the second AZD1222 dose. These receptors all come from an adult who received the AZD1222 COVID-19 vaccine.

This clone was seen a single time. The chain is built from TRBV9 and TRBJ1-1, with 10 bases that match TRBD1. The CDR3 is 14 amino acids. Germline CDR1 reads SGDLS; CDR2 reads YYNGEE. V trimming: 2 bases; J trimming: 5 bases; junction bases outside the gene matches: 3. The CDR3 nucleotides read TGTGCCAGCAGCGTCGGACAGGGGGGGACTGAAGCTTTCTTT. Translation: CASSVGQGGTEAFF.

The chain couples TRBV30 to TRBJ1-2; 10 bases align to TRBD1. This CDR3 comprises 17 residues. The J segment lost 2 bases and the V segment lost 5 bases, leaving 14 bases of the junction unmatched. The germline V gene encodes CDR1 GTSNPN and CDR2 SVGIG (reference sequence). The CDR3 DNA follows: TGTGCCTGGGACAGGGGGCGCCTGAGAATGGGGAACTATGGCTACACCTTC. This codes for CAWDRGRLRMGNYGYTF.